The 27 T cell receptor beta chains given below trace back to one sample, sequenced in a study of blood T cell repertoires in COVID-19. Generated by immunoSEQ multiplex PCR, the TCRdb table keeps only in-frame clones and is missing some. The repertoire includes some 49,000 clones, approximately 82% of them detected once, and around an eighth sits in the top ten. The sample consisted of peripheral blood. Receptor source: a human donor in a cohort sampled during active COVID-19.

This chain connects TRBV5-4 to TRBJ2-7, with 7 bases that match TRBD2. Looked up from germline, CDR1 is SGHNT and CDR2 is YYREEE (reference sequence). The V segment lost 0 bases and the J segment 1 base; nucleotides outside the gene matches: 1. CDR3 length: 14 amino acids. CDR3 sequence: CASSLGAGSYEQYF. The CDR3 region has the DNA TGTGCCAGCAGCTTGGGAGCGGGGTCCTACGAGCAGTACTTC.

CDR3 residues: CASSQLAGATDTQYF. In DNA form, the CDR3 reads TGTGCCAGCAGCCAACTAGCGGGGGCGACAGATACGCAGTATTTT. This chain links TRBV4-2 with TRBJ2-3, with TRBD2 identical over 10 bases. V trimming: 2 bases; J trimming: 3 bases; junction bases outside the gene matches: 2. This CDR3 region has 15 residues. CDR1 LGHNA and CDR2 YNFKEQ come from the germline V gene.

J is TRBJ2-1 and V is TRBV6-2 or TRBV6-3; 9 nucleotides match TRBD2. Per germline, CDR1 MNHEY and CDR2 SVGEGT. The length of the CDR3 is 16 residues. With V trimmed by 3 bases and J by 10 bases, 13 bases remained unmatched. In DNA, the CDR3 is TGTGCCAGCAGTTATGGAATGGCGGGGGGGCAAGACGAGCAGTTCTTC. As protein: CASSYGMAGGQDEQFF.

This clone is classed as medium-sized. J is TRBJ2-7 and V is TRBV2; D gene ambiguous. Trimming removed 8 bases at V and 0 bases at J, with 8 bases between. Germline V lookup: CDR1 SNHLY, CDR2 FYNNEI. The length of the CDR3 is 12 residues. CDR3 DNA: TGTGCCAGCTGTCTAGTCTCCTACGAGCAGTACTTC. It is translated as CASCLVSYEQYF.

The gene calls are TRBV9 and TRBJ1-2; tentatively, D is TRBD1 (5 bases). Germline V CDR1 and CDR2: SGDLS, YYNGEE. V shed 0 bases and J shed 8 bases, with 17 bases lying between them. The CDR3 runs to 15 residues. The CDR3 spells CASSVGQGAREGYTF. The CDR3, as DNA: TGTGCCAGCAGCGTAGGTCAAGGGGCGCGGGAAGGCTACACCTTC.

This clone was detected once. The chain links TRBV11-1 to TRBJ2-6; no definite D call. This CDR3 spans 15 amino acids. The V end was cut by 5 bases, the J end by 0 bases, with 8 bases between. CDR1 SGHAT and CDR2 FQDESV come from the germline V gene (reference sequence). The CDR3 sequence: CASSPQISGANVLTF. The CDR3 DNA reads as TGTGCCAGCAGCCCTCAGATCTCTGGGGCCAACGTCCTGACTTTC.

The chain recombines TRBV29-1 with TRBJ2-3, with a tentative D call TRBD1 (6 bases). The CDR3 covers 12 residues. Trimming removed 7 bases at V and 1 base at J, with 9 bases between. Germline V gene data show CDR1 as SQVTM and CDR2 as ANQGSEA. CDR3 region: CSARTGTDTQYF. In DNA, the CDR3 is TGCAGCGCCCGGACAGGCACAGATACGCAGTATTTT.

This clone was seen just once. V is TRBV5-1 and J is TRBJ1-6; D is uncertain. This CDR3 is built from 16 residues. Trimming cost V 4 bases and J 8 bases, with 19 bases left between them. The germline V gene has CDR1 SGHRS and CDR2 YFSETQ. The CDR3 coding sequence is TGCGCCAGCAGCCTGAGTAATGACATCGGCCATTCACCCCTCCACTTT. Translation: CASSLSNDIGHSPLHF.

The chain links TRBV9 to TRBJ2-3, with TRBD2 identical over 8 bases. Germline CDR1 SGDLS, CDR2 YYNGEE. V gave up 10 bases and J gave up 2 bases; unmatched junction bases: 6. CDR3 size: 13 residues. The CDR3 loop reads CAYSRGDTDTQYF. Here the CDR3 DNA reads TGTGCCTATTCGCGGGGGGACACAGATACGCAGTATTTT.

This clone showed up just once. J is TRBJ1-6 and V is TRBV30; 7 nucleotides agree with TRBD1. Germline V gene sequence: CDR1 GTSNPN, CDR2 SVGIG (reference sequence). J gave up 6 bases and V 7 bases, and 6 bases lay outside the gene matches. The CDR3 contains 13 residues. The CDR3 nucleotides are TGTGCCTCATACCGGGACAGTAATTCACCCCTCCACTTT. Translation gives CASYRDSNSPLHF.

J is TRBJ2-1 and V is TRBV19; TRBD2 matches at 15 bases. This CDR3 has 16 amino acids. Looked up from germline, CDR1 is LNHDA and CDR2 is SQIVND (reference sequence). With 4 bases clipped from V and 6 bases from J, the junction kept 4 bases outside the gene matches. CDR3 residues: CASSTRTSGGANEQFF. Written as DNA, the CDR3 is TGTGCCAGTAGTACTCGGACTAGCGGGGGGGCCAATGAGCAGTTCTTC.

Here the CDR3 DNA reads TGTGCCAGCACTAAAGGAGGGGTTTCCCACGAGCAGTACTTC. This sequence encodes CASTKGGVSHEQYF. The chain uses TRBV27 and TRBJ2-7; a weak D match, TRBD2 (6 bases). V was trimmed by 7 bases and J by 5 bases, leaving 18 bases between them. The CDR3 is 14 amino acids. Germline V CDR1 and CDR2: MNHEY, SMNVEV (reference sequence).

This clone was counted only a few times. This chain uses TRBV5-1 with TRBJ1-1; D not resolved. Germline CDR1 is SGHRS and CDR2 is YFSETQ. This CDR3 contains 16 residues. The V and J ends lost 2 bases and 0 bases respectively, with 14 bases between them. CDR3 sequence reads: CASSFWTASMNTEAFF. The CDR3 DNA reads TGCGCCAGCAGCTTCTGGACGGCTAGCATGAACACTGAAGCTTTCTTT.

The chain links TRBV2 to TRBJ2-3; 9 bases are a match to TRBD1. With V trimmed by 1 base and J by 4 bases, 3 bases remained unmatched. This CDR3 has 15 amino acids. Looked up from germline, CDR1 is SNHLY and CDR2 is FYNNEI. The CDR3 DNA sequence: TGTGCCAGCAGTGAAGACAGGGGGCGTTCAGATACGCAGTATTTT. Protein product: CASSEDRGRSDTQYF.

This chain connects TRBV5-1 to TRBJ1-1; 11 bases agree with TRBD1. The junction had 5 bases not matched to a gene; V was cut back by 6 bases and J by 1 base. The germline V gene has CDR1 SGHRS and CDR2 YFSETQ. The CDR3 is made up of 15 amino acids. The CDR3 region is CASKRTGGRNTEAFF. For the CDR3, the DNA is TGCGCCAGCAAAAGGACAGGGGGCCGGAACACTGAAGCTTTCTTT.

Judged by abundance, this clone is medium-sized. The gene calls are TRBV5-1 and TRBJ1-2; the D gene is possibly TRBD1 (5 bases). V dropped 0 bases and J dropped 4 bases, with 13 bases sitting between them. The CDR3 is 15 residues long. From germline, CDR1 is SGHRS and CDR2 YFSETQ. The CDR3 loop reads CASSLEWGSSYGYTF. As DNA, the CDR3 is TGCGCCAGCAGCTTGGAATGGGGCTCAAGCTATGGCTACACCTTC.

V usage is TRBV6-6 and J usage is TRBJ1-2, with a weak D call TRBD1 (6 bases). Trimming left V 6 bases short and J 4 bases short, with 9 bases between. The germline gives CDR1 MNHNY, CDR2 SVGAGI (reference sequence). The CDR3 covers 12 residues. The CDR3 nucleotides are TGTGCCAGCAGCCAGGGGCCCTATGGCTACACCTTC. The encoded protein is CASSQGPYGYTF.

The chain couples TRBV7-2 to TRBJ2-7; D might be TRBD2 (5 bases). This CDR3 region has 13 residues. Germline V CDR1 and CDR2: SGHTA, FQGNSA. The V end lost 1 base, the J end lost 7 bases, and 11 bases lay between the germline ends. The CDR3 loop reads CASSLDGRGEQYF. For the CDR3, the DNA is TGTGCCAGCAGCTTAGATGGAAGAGGGGAGCAGTACTTC.

This chain joins TRBV5-1 and TRBJ2-3; TRBD2 matches 10 bases. The V segment lost 1 base and the J segment 3 bases; nucleotides outside the gene matches: 11. The germline gives CDR1 SGHRS, CDR2 YFSETQ. There are 18 residues in the CDR3. CDR3 in amino acids: CASSLRSGGAQGTDTQYF. The CDR3 bases are TGCGCCAGCAGCTTGCGGAGCGGGGGGGCCCAAGGTACAGATACGCAGTATTTT.

J is TRBJ1-1 and V is TRBV5-1, with unresolved D. Germline CDR1 is SGHRS and CDR2 is YFSETQ. Trimming cost V 0 bases and J 3 bases, with 9 bases left between them. The CDR3 is 14 amino acids. The chain's CDR3 is CASSLGGADTEAFF. The CDR3 region has the DNA TGCGCCAGCAGCTTGGGAGGCGCTGACACTGAAGCTTTCTTT. Full variable domain (outside the CDR3, taken from reference TRBV5-1 and TRBJ1-1): KAGVTQTPRYLIKTRGQQVTLSCSPISGHRSVSWYQQTPGQGLQFLFEYFSETQRNKGNFPGRFSGRQFSNSRSEMNVSTLELGDSALYLCASSLGGADTEAFFGQGTRLTVV.

The genes are TRBV6-1 and TRBJ2-3, with D possibly being TRBD1 (5 bases). The CDR3 sequence is 12 residues long. The V gene's germline CDR1 is MNHNS and CDR2 SASEGT. V lost 2 bases to trimming and J lost 7 bases, with 7 bases between them. The CDR3 nucleotides read TGTGCCAGCAGTGAACCAGGGTATACGCAGTATTTT. It is translated as CASSEPGYTQYF.

V and J are TRBV28 and TRBJ2-1; 9 bases map to TRBD1. J lost 7 bases, V lost 8 bases, and 12 bases had no gene match. Germline V gene sequence: CDR1 MDHEN, CDR2 SYDVKM. This CDR3 comprises 15 residues. CDR3 loop: CASLMTGGLKNEQFF. CDR3 coding DNA: TGTGCCAGCTTAATGACAGGGGGGTTGAAGAATGAGCAGTTCTTC. Full variable domain (missing parts from reference TRBV28 and TRBJ2-1): DVKVTQSSRYLVKRTGEKVFLECVQDMDHENMFWYRQDPGLGLRLIYFSYDVKMKEKGDIPEGYSVSREKKERFSLILESASTNQTSMYLCASLMTGGLKNEQFFGPGTRLTVL.

V is TRBV6-5 and J is TRBJ1-4; the D gene is possibly TRBD1 (5 bases). The CDR3 loop spans 11 amino acids. Germline-derived CDR1 and CDR2 are MNHEY and SVGAGI. Trimming pared 9 bases from V and 12 bases from J, leaving 14 bases between. CDR3 DNA sequence: TGTGCCAGTAGGGACTGGGGGGAACTGTTTTTT. As protein: CASRDWGELFF.

This clone was counted only a few times. The CDR3 loop is CASSSFRSSGNTIYF. CDR3 bases: TGTGCCAGCAGCTCATTTCGGAGCTCTGGAAACACCATATATTTT. This chain uses TRBV5-4 with TRBJ1-3; D gene unclear. The CDR3 is 15 amino acids. V lost 3 bases, J lost 0 bases, and 10 bases lay in between. In germline, CDR1 is SGHNT, CDR2 YYREEE (reference sequence). Full variable domain (outside the CDR3, taken from reference TRBV5-4 and TRBJ1-3): ETGVTQSPTHLIKTRGQQVTLRCSSQSGHNTVSWYQQALGQGPQFIFQYYREEENGRGNFPPRFSGLQFPNYSSELNVNALELDDSALYLCASSSFRSSGNTIYFGEGSWLTVV.

The rearrangement joins TRBV7-2 to TRBJ1-2; 7 bases align to TRBD1. The CDR3 covers 17 residues. V trimming: 1 base; J trimming: 6 bases; junction bases outside the gene matches: 14. Germline assignment: CDR1 SGHTA and CDR2 FQGNSA. CDR3 residues: CASSLELGTVGPDGYTF. As DNA, the CDR3 is TGTGCCAGCAGCTTAGAGTTGGGGACAGTGGGGCCGGATGGCTACACCTTC.

This clone has just one count. The chain couples TRBV2 to TRBJ2-1; TRBD2 aligns across 8 bases. The CDR3 extends over 15 amino acids. The germline V gene encodes CDR1 SNHLY and CDR2 FYNNEI. Trimming removed 3 bases from V and 8 bases from J; junction bases left unmatched: 9. The CDR3 loop reads CASSENSGVIHEQFF. Written as DNA, the CDR3 is TGTGCCAGCAGTGAGAATAGCGGGGTTATCCATGAGCAGTTCTTC.

This clone was found a few times. The chain links TRBV6-4 to TRBJ1-1; tentative D call: TRBD1 (5 bases). Trimming took off 6 bases at V and 0 bases at J, with 8 bases between the two ends. CDR1 and CDR2 from the germline V gene are MRHNA and SNTAGT. This CDR3 is 13 amino acids long. CDR3 bases: TGTGCCAGCAGGCAGGGCGTGAACACTGAAGCTTTCTTT. Its translation is CASRQGVNTEAFF.